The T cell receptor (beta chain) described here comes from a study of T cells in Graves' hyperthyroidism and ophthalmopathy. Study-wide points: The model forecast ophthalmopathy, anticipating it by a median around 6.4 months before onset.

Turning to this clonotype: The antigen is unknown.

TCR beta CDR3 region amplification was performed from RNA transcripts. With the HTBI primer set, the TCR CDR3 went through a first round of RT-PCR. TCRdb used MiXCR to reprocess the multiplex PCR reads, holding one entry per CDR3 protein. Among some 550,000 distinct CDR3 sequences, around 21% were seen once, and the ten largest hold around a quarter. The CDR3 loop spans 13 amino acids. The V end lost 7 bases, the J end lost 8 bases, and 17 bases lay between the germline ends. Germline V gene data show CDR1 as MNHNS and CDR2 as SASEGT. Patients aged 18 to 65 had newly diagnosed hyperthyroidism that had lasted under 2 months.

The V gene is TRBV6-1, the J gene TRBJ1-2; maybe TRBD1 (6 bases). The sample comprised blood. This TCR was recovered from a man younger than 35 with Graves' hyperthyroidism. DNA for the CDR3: TGTGCCAGCATGGACAGTGCTAAGCGGGGCTACACCTTC. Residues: CASMDSAKRGYTF.